This record looks at one T cell receptor beta chain sequence and its context. This clonotype was seen a handful of times. What antigen it recognizes has not been identified. No per-base quality is available; no much larger clone lies one base away. This specimen's time point label, per the study, means: blood at routine non-recurrence follow-up after resection. For TCR sequencing, whole RNA was extracted from tumor and nontumor lung tissue, or from cryopreserved PBMC samples, and no cell sorting was done. Only patients for whom sufficient RNA was available from at least two tumor regions were selected for TCR sequencing. These data come from a study of spatial heterogeneity in lung cancer (dated by TCRdb to between 2018 and 2021). Study-level background: Donors were around 69 patients with early-stage, untreated non-small cell lung cancer from the lung TRACERx cohort. Follow-up PBMC samples were sequenced whenever available, with a median time to follow-up of 2 to 3 years after resection. More beta-chain than alpha-chain transcripts were consistently detected, likely reflecting higher beta-chain transcript abundance. In the raw uncorrected reads, each unique combination of TCR and UMI appeared more than ten times on average. In non-small cell lung cancer, the study quantitatively compared TCR alpha and beta repertoires across several tumor regions, matched nontumor lung, and blood. Nonsynonymous mutation counts, determined by whole-exome sequencing of tumor tissue, were related to TCR repertoire features. At surgery, both alpha and beta chains were TCR-sequenced in 220 tumor regions, fewer than 80 matched nontumor lung samples and over 50 PBMC samples. Paper-wide results and their limitations: Confirming at a functional level the hypothesis that regional TCRs recognize regional mutations was considered to require additional single-cell paired TCR alpha and beta sequencing. Comparisons of baseline and follow-up blood repertoires included only around 15 patients. Ubiquitous expanded tumor TCRs showed up in blood more often at tumor resection than at routine follow-up.

Receptor libraries were prepared by 5' RACE. TCRdb names NextSeq 500 as the instrument used. To allow correction of PCR and sequencing errors, the TCR library protocol tagged every TCR cDNA molecule with a unique molecular identifier. The authors processed their data as follows. Decombinator tools were used for TCR identification, UMI-based error correction and CDR3 extraction. TCRs above a frequency of 2 per 1,000, corresponding to the top 1% of the tumor frequency distribution, were defined as expanded. Each repertoire was subsampled 100 times to 5,000 TCRs, after which Renyi diversity was computed with the R vegan package. CDR3 similarity networks were constructed using string-kernel similarity of amino acid triplets, with links drawn between CDR3s whose pairwise similarity was above 0.82. TCRdb itself trimmed the public reads at Q25 with fastp, ran MiXCR and retained productive beta chains. Each entry is one CDR3 protein sequence, shown with its most common DNA and genes. The V and J calls come from TCRdb's annotation, not from the publication. Within this sample are 15,000 or so distinct CDR3 sequences, with roughly 19% of them counted one time only. The top ten clones comprise 6.2% of the sample.

CDR1 and CDR2 are read off the germline V gene as ENHRY and SYGVKD. Trimming accounts for 0 bases at V and 8 bases at J, while the number of junction bases matched to no gene is 3. From cysteine to phenylalanine, the CDR3 is 14 amino acids long. The CDR3 DNA has 42 bases and is translated from base 1. The V and J genes are TRBV10-3 and TRBJ2-1, and 8 junction bases match TRBD1. This TCR derives from a male donor with early-stage non-small cell lung cancer. Sequences were derived from PBMCs, sampled at follow-up. The bases are TGTGCCATCAGTGAGTCCCAGGGGGCCTATGAGCAGTTCTTC. The encoded protein is CAISESQGAYEQFF.